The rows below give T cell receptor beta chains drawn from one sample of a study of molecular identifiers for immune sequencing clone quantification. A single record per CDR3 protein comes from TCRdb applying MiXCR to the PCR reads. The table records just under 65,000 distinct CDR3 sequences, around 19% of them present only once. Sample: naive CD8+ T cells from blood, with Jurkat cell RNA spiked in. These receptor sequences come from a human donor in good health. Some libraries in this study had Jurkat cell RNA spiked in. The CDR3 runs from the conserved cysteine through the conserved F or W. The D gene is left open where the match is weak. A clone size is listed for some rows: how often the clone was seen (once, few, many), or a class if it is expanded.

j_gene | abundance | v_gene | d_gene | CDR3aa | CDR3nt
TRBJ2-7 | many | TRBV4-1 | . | CASSLGGLGTYEQYF | TGCGCCAGCAGCCTTGGGGGACTCGGGACCTACGAGCAGTACTTC
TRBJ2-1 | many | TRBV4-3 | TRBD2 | CASSQDTSGSRNEQFF | TGCGCCAGCAGCCAAGATACTAGCGGGAGTAGAAATGAGCAGTTCTTC
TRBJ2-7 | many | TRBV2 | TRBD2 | CAIGLAETSYEQYF | TGTGCCATCGGACTAGCGGAGACCTCCTACGAGCAGTACTTC
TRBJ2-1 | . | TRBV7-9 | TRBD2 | CASSLVTGGGYNEQFF | TGTGCCAGCAGCTTAGTGACGGGAGGGGGCTACAATGAGCAGTTCTTC
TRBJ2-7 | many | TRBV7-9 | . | CASSLVSGSYEQYF | TGTGCCAGCAGCTTAGTGTCCGGGTCCTACGAGCAGTACTTC
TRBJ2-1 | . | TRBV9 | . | CASSVVTLGNEQFF | TGTGCCAGCAGCGTAGTCACTTTGGGCAATGAGCAGTTCTTC
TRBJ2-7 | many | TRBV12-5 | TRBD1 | CASGWDSYEQYF | TGTGCTAGTGGTTGGGACAGTTACGAGCAGTACTTC
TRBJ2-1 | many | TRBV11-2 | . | CASSQLDGRSYNEQFF | TGTGCCAGCAGCCAATTGGATGGTAGATCCTACAATGAGCAGTTCTTC
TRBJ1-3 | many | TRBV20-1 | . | CSARDPEAASGNTIYF | TGCAGTGCTAGAGACCCTGAAGCAGCCTCTGGAAACACCATATATTTT
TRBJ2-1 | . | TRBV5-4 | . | CASSLGTNEQFF | TGTGCCAGCAGCTTGGGAACGAATGAGCAGTTCTTC
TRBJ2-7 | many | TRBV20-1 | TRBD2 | CSARGREGLYEQYF | TGCAGTGCTAGGGGGCGGGAGGGCCTTTACGAGCAGTACTTC
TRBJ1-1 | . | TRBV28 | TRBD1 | CASSLRGLGGGTEAFF | TGTGCCAGCAGTTTGAGGGGGCTCGGTGGTGGCACTGAAGCTTTCTTT
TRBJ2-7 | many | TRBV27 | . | CASSLYGDEQYF | TGTGCCAGCAGTTTATACGGGGACGAGCAGTACTTC
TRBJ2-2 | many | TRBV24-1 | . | CATSDLQGGKNTGELFF | TGTGCCACCAGTGATTTGCAAGGCGGGAAGAACACCGGGGAGCTGTTTTTT
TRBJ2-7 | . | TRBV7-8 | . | CASSLSGWSSYEQYF | TGTGCTAGCAGCCTAAGCGGGTGGTCCTCCTACGAGCAGTACTTC
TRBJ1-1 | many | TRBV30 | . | CAWAREGTEAFF | TGTGCCTGGGCCAGGGAGGGCACTGAAGCTTTCTTT
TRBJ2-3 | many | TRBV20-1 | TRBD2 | CSARASGDPTDTQYF | TGCAGTGCTAGAGCCAGCGGGGATCCCACAGATACGCAGTATTTT
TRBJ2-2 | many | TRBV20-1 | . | CSASLLSTGELFF | TGCAGTGCTAGTCTCCTGTCCACCGGGGAGCTGTTTTTT
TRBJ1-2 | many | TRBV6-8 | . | CASRKPTPTGQGYGYTF | TGTGCCAGCAGGAAACCAACCCCGACAGGCCAAGGCTATGGCTACACCTTC
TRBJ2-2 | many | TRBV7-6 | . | CASGPLISGSGELFF | TGTGCCAGCGGCCCTCTGATCTCTGGGTCCGGGGAGCTGTTTTTT